This TCR beta chain was profiled in a study of T cells after yellow fever vaccination. Across the study: Each low-cell-number fraction was prepared by means of SMART-Seq v4 Ultra Low Input.

CDR3 length equals 14 residues. Germline loops: CDR1 LGHNA, CDR2 YSLEER. The junction had 6 bases not matched to a gene; V was cut back by 5 bases and J by 2 bases. TCR cDNA, made by 5'RACE template switching, carried an added universal primer site and UMIs. Via MiXCR, TCRdb re-called the 5' RACE reads, giving one row per CDR3 protein. The sample has some 350,000 distinct CDR3 sequences; approximately 10% are singletons. The study, taken as a whole, reports: High-abundance clonotypes from the bulk population could contaminate FACS-sorted repertoires.

Details on this clonotype: Its antigen is unknown.

J is TRBJ2-7 and V is TRBV4-3, with 7 positions matching TRBD1. This sequence originates from a man aged 18 to 29 who received the YFV17D yellow fever vaccine. The material sequenced was PBMCs, taken on the day of the first yellow fever vaccination. The CDR3 sequence: CASSNTGAPYEQYF. The CDR3 region has the DNA TGCGCCAGCAGCAACACAGGGGCTCCCTACGAGCAGTACTTC.